The 22 T cell receptor beta chains below were found in one sample sequenced in a study of post-analysis software for immune sequencing data. For these TCRs, the target antigens are not known. Regarding the study as a whole: Controls had lower frequencies than patients of five or six TRBV segments, which included TRBV5-6, TRBV5-1 and TRBV20-1.

TCR beta cDNA libraries included unique molecular identifiers. TCRdb called the PCR reads again in MiXCR, with one record for every CDR3 protein. The repertoire holds more than 450,000 distinct CDR3 sequences, with around 31% as singletons. The specimen sequenced was blood. All receptors come from a girl aged 2-17 years with multiple sclerosis.

Regarding this clonotype: This clone may be a read error of a much larger clone one base away. CDR3 nucleotide sequence: TGCAGTGCTGACAATACAGAGGTGGCCAGCTACGTGCAGTACTTC. Translated, it gives CSADNTEVASYVQYF. V is TRBV20-1 and J is TRBJ2-4, with D unclear. Trimming shortened V by 5 bases and J by 13 bases, and 27 bases separated the two germline ends. Germline V gene sequence: CDR1 DFQATT, CDR2 SNEGSKA (reference sequence). This CDR3 contains 15 residues.

This chain uses TRBV11-2 with TRBJ1-6, with D possibly TRBD1 on 6 matching bases. Trimming took off 5 bases at V and 13 bases at J, with 24 bases between the two ends. Germline CDR1 SGHAT, CDR2 FQNNGV. The CDR3 is made up of 16 amino acids. This chain's CDR3 is CASSRGGARPWSPLHF. In DNA form, the CDR3 reads TGTGCCAGCAGCCGAGGGGGAGCACGCCCGTGGTCGCCCCTCCACTTT.

This clonotype was seen ten or more times. This sequence joins TRBV24-1 and TRBJ2-5; no clear D gene. V was cut by 1 base and J by 5 bases, with 4 bases left in between. CDR3 length: 12 residues. Germline CDR1 is KGHDR and CDR2 is SFDVKD. The CDR3 region is CATSDFGETQYF. In DNA form, the CDR3 reads TGTGCCACCAGTGATTTCGGGGAGACCCAGTACTTC.

The rearrangement uses TRBV7-2 and TRBJ2-1; 7 bases map to TRBD2. J gave up 6 bases and V 5 bases, and 13 bases lay outside the gene matches. Germline V lookup: CDR1 SGHTA, CDR2 FQGNSA. The CDR3 consists of 16 residues. The CDR3 is CASSQKRGLVVNEQFF. The CDR3 DNA follows: TGTGCCAGCAGCCAAAAGCGGGGCCTAGTGGTCAATGAGCAGTTCTTC.

The gene calls are TRBV18 and TRBJ2-3; TRBD1 matches 9 bases. CDR3 length equals 17 residues. Trimming at V came to 4 bases and at J to 4 bases, leaving 12 bases not matched to a gene. Germline V gives CDR1 KGHSH, CDR2 LQKENI. The CDR3 region is CASSLNSGTGIADTQYF. Here the CDR3 DNA reads TGTGCCAGCTCACTTAATTCCGGGACAGGGATCGCAGATACGCAGTATTTT.

This clonotype was detected only once. V usage is TRBV5-6 and J usage is TRBJ2-5; D may correspond to TRBD1 or TRBD2 (5 bases each). The V and J ends lost 4 bases and 6 bases respectively, with 22 bases between them. The CDR3 is made up of 16 amino acids. Germline CDR1 and CDR2: SGHDT and YYEEEE. In DNA, the CDR3 is TGTGCCAGCAGCCGATCCGGACGGGGCAAGAGACAGACCCAGTACTTC. Amino acid sequence: CASSRSGRGKRQTQYF.

This clonotype was observed a handful of times. This chain connects TRBV12-3 or TRBV12-4 to TRBJ2-3, with D possibly TRBD2 on 6 matching bases. The length of the CDR3 is 18 residues. The V end lost 7 bases, the J end lost 1 base, and 24 bases lay between the germline ends. CDR3 sequence: CASNSFAETRTGTDTQYF. The CDR3 DNA sequence: TGTGCCAGCAACAGTTTCGCTGAGACTAGGACCGGCACAGATACGCAGTATTTT.

The chain has TRBV6-6 and TRBJ1-2; 10 bases line up with TRBD1. The CDR3 loop spans 14 amino acids. Germline V gene sequence: CDR1 MNHNY, CDR2 SVGAGI (reference sequence). With V trimmed by 2 bases and J by 8 bases, 5 bases remained unmatched. The CDR3 DNA sequence: TGTGCCAGCAGTTACACGTCGACAGGGGGCGGCTACACCTTC. This translates into CASSYTSTGGGYTF.

V usage is TRBV5-5 and J usage is TRBJ2-7; D unclear. With the DNA end fitting TRBJ2-5 better, the J assignment may be wrong. CDR1 and CDR2 (germline): SGHKS, YYEKEE (reference sequence). The CDR3 sequence is 15 residues long. CDR3 DNA sequence: TGTGCCAGCAGCTCTCCGGTGGGATTCTTGGAGACCCAGTACTTC. Its protein is CASSSPVGFLETQYF.

The chain has TRBV20-1 and TRBJ2-1; 11 nucleotides agree with TRBD2. This CDR3 has 16 amino acids. CDR1 is DFQATT and CDR2 is SNEGSKA in the germline V gene (reference sequence). J was trimmed by 7 bases and V by 6 bases; bases with no gene match: 14. Written as DNA, the CDR3 is TGCAGTGCCTGTCTTGGGCTAGCGGGGGGCCTGAATGAGCAGTTCTTC. Translated: CSACLGLAGGLNEQFF.

The rearrangement uses TRBV6-4 and TRBJ2-7; D perhaps matches TRBD2 (6 bases). The CDR3 contains 14 residues. Per germline, CDR1 MRHNA and CDR2 SNTAGT. V shed 3 bases and J shed 2 bases, with 11 bases lying between them. The CDR3 protein is CASSETTGAYEQYF. The CDR3, as DNA: TGTGCCAGCAGTGAAACAACGGGGGCCTACGAGCAGTACTTC.

This clonotype was counted ten times or more. The rearrangement joins TRBV10-1 to TRBJ2-1; 7 bases match TRBD1. This CDR3 contains 15 residues. CDR1 and CDR2 from the germline V gene are WNHNN and SYGVQD (reference sequence). V gave up 0 bases and J gave up 4 bases; unmatched junction bases: 3. CDR3 region: CASSESTGLYNEQFF. The CDR3 nucleotides are TGCGCCAGCAGTGAGTCGACAGGGCTTTACAATGAGCAGTTCTTC.

The V and J genes are TRBV2 and TRBJ2-5; TRBD1 is a possible D gene (6 bases). Germline CDR1 is SNHLY and CDR2 is FYNNEI. The CDR3 has 15 residues. Trimming cost V 6 bases and J 2 bases, with 16 bases left between them. CDR3 in DNA: TGTGCCAGCAGGAGGGGGTGGGGGCGGCAAGAGACCCAGTACTTC. Translated, it gives CASRRGWGRQETQYF.

This clonotype was detected only a few times. The rearrangement uses TRBV29-1 and TRBJ2-5, with no clear D. Germline V gene sequence: CDR1 SQVTM, CDR2 ANQGSEA. The CDR3 runs 14 residues. V lost 7 bases to trimming and J lost 2 bases, with 17 bases between them. The CDR3 loop reads CSAGLDALQETQYF. The CDR3 DNA is TGCAGCGCCGGATTGGACGCCCTTCAAGAGACCCAGTACTTC. Based on the CDR3 plus reference TRBV29-1 and TRBJ2-5, the full variable domain is SAVISQKPSRDICQRGTSLTIQCQVDSQVTMMFWYRQQPGQSLTLIATANQGSEATYESGFVIDKFPISRPNLTFSTLTVSNMSPEDSSIYLCSAGLDALQETQYFGPGTRLLVL.

The chain recombines TRBV6-5 with TRBJ1-2; unclear D gene. CDR1 is MNHEY, CDR2 SVGAGI, per germline. V was shortened by 6 bases and J by 3 bases, with 8 bases between the two germline ends. This CDR3 spans 12 amino acids. The CDR3 reads CASSQPDYGYTF. The CDR3 DNA reads as TGTGCCAGCAGCCAGCCCGACTATGGCTACACCTTC.

The chain carries TRBV20-1 and TRBJ1-5; TRBD1 matches at 7 bases. Germline V gene sequence: CDR1 DFQATT, CDR2 SNEGSKA (reference sequence). This CDR3 has 14 residues. V was clipped by 7 bases and J by 3 bases; unmatched bases: 9. CDR3 in amino acids: CSVKRGPTNQPQHF. DNA of the CDR3: TGCAGTGTCAAGAGGGGGCCAACCAATCAGCCCCAGCATTTT.

V gene TRBV2 combines with J gene TRBJ1-4, with D uncertain. Trimming pared 6 bases from V and 5 bases from J, leaving 10 bases between. Germline CDR1 is SNHLY and CDR2 is FYNNEI. The CDR3 sequence is 13 residues long. The CDR3 coding sequence is TGTGCCAGCAGCCTCAAGATGAATGAAAAACTGTTTTTT. Its protein product is CASSLKMNEKLFF. The full variable domain, its missing parts supplied by reference TRBV2 and TRBJ1-4, is EPEVTQTPSHQVTQMGQEVILRCVPISNHLYFYWYRQILGQKVEFLVSFYNNEISEKSEIFDDQFSVERPDGSNFTLKIRSTKLEDSAMYFCASSLKMNEKLFFGSGTQLSVL.

The rearrangement uses TRBV27 and TRBJ1-5; D remains ambiguous. V lost 0 bases to trimming and J lost 7 bases, with 10 bases between them. This CDR3 is 14 amino acids long. The germline gives CDR1 MNHEY, CDR2 SMNVEV (reference sequence). The CDR3 is CASSLSIMGQPQHF. CDR3 coding DNA: TGTGCCAGCAGTTTATCGATAATGGGACAGCCCCAGCATTTT.

This chain uses TRBV6-1 with TRBJ2-1; 10 bases are shared with TRBD1. The CDR3 has 12 residues. V lost 8 bases to trimming and J lost 15 bases; unmatched junction nucleotides: 10. Germline loops: CDR1 MNHNS, CDR2 SASEGT. Here the CDR3 reads CASGDRGYSRFF. DNA for the CDR3: TGTGCCAGCGGGGACAGGGGATACTCGAGGTTCTTC.

Concerning this clonotype: A junction boundary mismatches the germline segment, possibly from a read error. The V and J genes are TRBV27 and TRBJ2-1; D not certain. Looked up from germline, CDR1 is MNHEY and CDR2 is SMNVEV (reference sequence). This CDR3 contains 13 residues. The CDR3 sequence is CASGDGSCNEQFF. In nucleotides, the CDR3 is TGTGCCAGCGGCGACGGCTCCTGCAATGAGCAGTTCTTC.

The chain links TRBV20-1 to TRBJ2-2; D may be TRBD1 or TRBD2 (5 bases each). The CDR3 loop spans 14 amino acids. Germline V gene lookup returns CDR1 DFQATT and CDR2 SNEGSKA (reference sequence). V was cut by 5 bases and J by 1 base, with 11 bases left in between. DNA of the CDR3: TGCAGTGCTGGGGGTGGCATGAACACCGGGGAGCTGTTTTTT. This codes for CSAGGGMNTGELFF.

This sequence joins TRBV6-6 and TRBJ2-1, with D possibly being TRBD1 or TRBD2 (6 bases each). This CDR3 is built from 16 residues. Germline V CDR1 and CDR2: MNHNY, SVGAGI (reference sequence). V was cut by 5 bases and J by 0 bases, with 14 bases left in between. CDR3 region: CASSRGTTGSYNEQFF. As DNA, the CDR3 is TGTGCCAGCAGTCGGGGGACAACTGGCTCCTACAATGAGCAGTTCTTC.